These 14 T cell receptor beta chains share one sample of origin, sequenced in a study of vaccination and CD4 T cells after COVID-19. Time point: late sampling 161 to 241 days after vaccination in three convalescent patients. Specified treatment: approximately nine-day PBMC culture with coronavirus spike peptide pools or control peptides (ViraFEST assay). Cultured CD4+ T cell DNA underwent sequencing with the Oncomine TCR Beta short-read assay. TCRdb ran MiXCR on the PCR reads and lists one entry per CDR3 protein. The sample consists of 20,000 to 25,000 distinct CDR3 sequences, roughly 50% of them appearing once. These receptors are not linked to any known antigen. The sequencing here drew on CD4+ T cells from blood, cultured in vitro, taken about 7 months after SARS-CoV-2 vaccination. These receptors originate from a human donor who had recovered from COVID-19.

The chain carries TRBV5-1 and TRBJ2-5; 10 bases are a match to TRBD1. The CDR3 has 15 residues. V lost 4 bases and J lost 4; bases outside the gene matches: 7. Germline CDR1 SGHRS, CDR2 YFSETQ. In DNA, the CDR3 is TGCGCCAGCAGCACCGGACAGGGGGACGGAGAGACCCAGTACTTC. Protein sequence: CASSTGQGDGETQYF.

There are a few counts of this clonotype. CDR3 DNA sequence: TGTGCCAGCAGCTACGGGGGGGTGATGGAGACCCAGTACTTC. Translating it yields CASSYGGVMETQYF. The chain joins TRBV6-5 to TRBJ2-5; 8 bases line up with TRBD2. CDR3 length: 14 residues. Germline V CDR1 and CDR2: MNHEY, SVGAGI. J gave up 5 bases and V 6 bases, and 8 bases lay outside the gene matches.

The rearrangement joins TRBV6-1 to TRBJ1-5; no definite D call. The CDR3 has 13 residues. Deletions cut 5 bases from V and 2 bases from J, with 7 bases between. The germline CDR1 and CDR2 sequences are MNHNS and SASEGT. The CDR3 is CASSNSRNQPQHF. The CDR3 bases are TGTGCCAGCAGTAACAGCCGCAATCAGCCCCAGCATTTT.

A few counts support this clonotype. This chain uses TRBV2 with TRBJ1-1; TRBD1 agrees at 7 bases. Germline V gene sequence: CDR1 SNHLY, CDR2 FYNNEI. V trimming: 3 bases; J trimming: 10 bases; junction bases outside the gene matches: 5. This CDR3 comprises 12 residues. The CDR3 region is CASSDVGTVAFF. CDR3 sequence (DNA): TGTGCCAGCAGTGACGTTGGGACAGTAGCTTTCTTT.

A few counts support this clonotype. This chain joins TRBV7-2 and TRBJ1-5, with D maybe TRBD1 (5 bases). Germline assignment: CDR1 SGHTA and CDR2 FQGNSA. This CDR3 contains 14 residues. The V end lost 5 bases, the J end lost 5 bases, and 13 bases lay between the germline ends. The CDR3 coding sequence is TGTGCCAGCAGCCCAGGGTTGGGGGATCAGCCCCAGCATTTT. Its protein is CASSPGLGDQPQHF.

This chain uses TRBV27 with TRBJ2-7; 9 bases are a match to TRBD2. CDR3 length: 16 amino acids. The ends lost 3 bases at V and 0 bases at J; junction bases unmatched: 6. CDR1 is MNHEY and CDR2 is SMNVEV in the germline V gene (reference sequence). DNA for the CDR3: TGTGCCAGCAGTTTCCGACTAGCGGCAAGCTCCTACGAGCAGTACTTC. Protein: CASSFRLAASSYEQYF.

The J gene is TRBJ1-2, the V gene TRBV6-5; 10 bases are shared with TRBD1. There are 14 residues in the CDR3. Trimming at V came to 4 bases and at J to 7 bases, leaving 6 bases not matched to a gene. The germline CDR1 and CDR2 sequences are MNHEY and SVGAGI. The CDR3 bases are TGTGCCAGCAGTTTGGGACAGGGGATGGGTGGCTACACCTTC. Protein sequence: CASSLGQGMGGYTF.

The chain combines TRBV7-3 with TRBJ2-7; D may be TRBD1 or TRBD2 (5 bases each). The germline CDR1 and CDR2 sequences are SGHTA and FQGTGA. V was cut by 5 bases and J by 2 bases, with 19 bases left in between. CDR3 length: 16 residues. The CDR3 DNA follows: TGTGCCAGCAGCCCCGCGGCCCCAGGGCGGGCCTACGAGCAGTACTTC. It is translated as CASSPAAPGRAYEQYF.

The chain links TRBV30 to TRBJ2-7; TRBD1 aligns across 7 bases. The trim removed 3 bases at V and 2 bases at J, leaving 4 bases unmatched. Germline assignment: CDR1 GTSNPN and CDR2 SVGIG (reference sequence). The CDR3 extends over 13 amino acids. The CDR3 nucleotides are TGTGCCTGGAGCATTGGACAGGCCTACGAGCAGTACTTC. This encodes CAWSIGQAYEQYF. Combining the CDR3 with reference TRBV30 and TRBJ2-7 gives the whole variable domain SQTIHQWPATLVQPVGSPLSLECTVEGTSNPNLYWYRQAAGRGLQLLFYSVGIGQISSEVPQNLSASRPQDRQFILSSKKLLLSDSGFYLCAWSIGQAYEQYFGPGTRLTVT.

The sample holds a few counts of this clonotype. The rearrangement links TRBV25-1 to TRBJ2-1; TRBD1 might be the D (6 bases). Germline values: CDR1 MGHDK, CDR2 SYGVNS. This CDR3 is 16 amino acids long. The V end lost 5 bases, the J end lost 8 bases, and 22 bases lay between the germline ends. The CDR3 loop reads CASSLPPGQLPDEQFF. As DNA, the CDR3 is TGTGCCAGCAGTCTCCCTCCCGGACAGCTACCGGATGAGCAGTTCTTC.

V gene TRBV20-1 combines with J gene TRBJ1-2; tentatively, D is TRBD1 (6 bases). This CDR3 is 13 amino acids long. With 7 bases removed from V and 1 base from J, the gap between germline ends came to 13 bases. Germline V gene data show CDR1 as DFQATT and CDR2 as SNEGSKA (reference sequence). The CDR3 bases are TGCAGTGTCACCAGGGGATTTAACTATGGCTACACCTTC. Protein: CSVTRGFNYGYTF.

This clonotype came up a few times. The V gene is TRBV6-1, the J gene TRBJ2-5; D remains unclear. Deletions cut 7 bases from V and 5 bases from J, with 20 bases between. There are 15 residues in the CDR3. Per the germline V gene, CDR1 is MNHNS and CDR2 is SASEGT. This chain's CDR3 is CASTRRWATPETQYF. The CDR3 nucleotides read TGTGCCAGCACTCGCCGGTGGGCGACCCCGGAGACCCAGTACTTC.

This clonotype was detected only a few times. The CDR3, as DNA: TGTGCCACCAGCAGAGAAGGGCTGAGGGCAGGCAATCAGCCCCAGCATTTT. This translates into CATSREGLRAGNQPQHF. The rearrangement uses TRBV15 and TRBJ1-5; D gene ambiguous. The CDR3 has 17 amino acids. The germline CDR1 and CDR2 sequences are LNHNV and YYDKDF (reference sequence). Trimming removed 0 bases at V and 2 bases at J, with 14 bases between.

CDR3 amino acids: CSAVRGPPSYEQYF. As DNA, the CDR3 is TGCAGTGCTGTTAGGGGACCTCCCTCCTACGAGCAGTACTTC. The chain has TRBV20-1 and TRBJ2-7, with D perhaps matching TRBD1 or TRBD2 (5 bases each). The V end lost 5 bases, the J end lost 0 bases, and 14 bases lay between the germline ends. Germline assignment: CDR1 DFQATT and CDR2 SNEGSKA (reference sequence). The length of the CDR3 is 14 residues.